A selection of T cell receptor beta chains follows, all from one sample in a study of shared clonotypes between healthy human individuals. TCRdb's copy holds only in-frame clones and misses some; the assay was immunoSEQ multiplex PCR. Altogether a few million clones are present, roughly 92% being singletons, with the ten largest covering around 0.4%. Input material: naive CD4+ T cells from PBMCs. The receptors were gathered from a man aged 18 to 30 in good health. Some clones in this sample may be carry-over from other donors' samples. Each CDR3 is given with its conserved first and last residue. A D gene is named only where the DNA matches it firmly. Expanded clones are given a class, and other clones once, few, many or no size at all.

V	D	size	J	CDR3	DNA
TRBV5-1	TRBD2	-	TRBJ2-3	CASSYGTSGPDTQYF	TGCGCCAGCAGCTACGGGACTAGCGGGCCAGATACGCAGTATTTT
TRBV7-9	-	-	TRBJ2-7	CASGRQGGEQYF	TGTGCCAGCGGAAGGCAGGGGGGCGAGCAGTACTTC
TRBV9	-	once	TRBJ2-7	CASSAGLTTVDEQYF	TGTGCCAGCAGCGCGGGCCTAACCACGGTGGACGAGCAGTACTTC
TRBV29-1	-	-	TRBJ1-2	CSAGPAGVVYGYTF	TGCAGCGCCGGGCCTGCAGGGGTCGTCTATGGCTACACCTTC
TRBV7-9	TRBD2	-	TRBJ2-3	CASSSRLASTDTQYF	TGTGCCAGCAGCTCCAGACTAGCTAGCACAGATACGCAGTATTTT
TRBV6-6	-	-	TRBJ2-3	CASTRAGSQDTQYF	TGTGCCAGCACCAGAGCTGGGTCCCAAGATACGCAGTATTTT
TRBV4-1	-	-	TRBJ2-5	CASSPTPKQETQYF	TGCGCCAGCAGTCCTACTCCCAAGCAAGAGACCCAGTACTTC
TRBV18	-	-	TRBJ2-7	CASSPGRRFYEQYF	TGTGCCAGCTCCCCTGGACGCAGATTTTACGAGCAGTACTTC
TRBV19	-	-	TRBJ1-1	CASRTTRENTEAFF	TGTGCCAGTAGAACGACCAGGGAGAACACTGAAGCTTTCTTT
TRBV9	-	-	TRBJ2-5	CASSVADWETQYF	TGTGCCAGCAGCGTAGCGGATTGGGAGACCCAGTACTTC
TRBV15	-	-	TRBJ2-6	CATSRGPLRTLASGANVLTF	TGTGCCACCAGCAGAGGTCCTTTAAGGACACTGGCGTCTGGGGCCAACGTCCTGACTTTC
TRBV7-9	TRBD2	-	TRBJ2-1	CASSFDSGSTYEQFF	TGTGCCAGCAGCTTCGATAGCGGGAGCACGTATGAGCAGTTCTTC
TRBV5-6	-	-	TRBJ1-1	CASSLDGYTEAFF	TGTGCCAGCAGCTTAGACGGCTACACTGAAGCTTTCTTT
TRBV7-9	-	-	TRBJ1-4	CASSPLDRRGGVAEKLFF	TGTGCCAGCTCCCCACTAGACAGGCGAGGAGGCGTTGCGGAAAAACTGTTTTTT
TRBV28	-	-	TRBJ2-1	CASRPLGGSHNEQFF	TGTGCCAGCAGACCCCTTGGAGGGAGCCACAATGAGCAGTTCTTC
TRBV5-1	TRBD2	-	TRBJ2-3	CASSLVPGLAGGPGTQYF	TGCGCCAGCAGCTTAGTTCCCGGACTAGCGGGAGGTCCAGGTACGCAGTATTTT
TRBV7-6	-	-	TRBJ1-1	CASSLVKTNTEAFF	TGTGCCAGCAGCTTAGTTAAGACCAACACTGAAGCTTTCTTT
TRBV7-9	-	-	TRBJ1-3	CASSLVKGGNTIYF	TGTGCCAGCAGCTTAGTTAAGGGTGGAAACACCATATATTTT
TRBV6-5	-	-	TRBJ1-2	CASRPTRGFNYGYTF	TGTGCCAGCAGACCGACCAGAGGGTTTAACTATGGCTACACCTTC
TRBV28	TRBD2	-	TRBJ2-5	CASSNLAGGRETQYF	TGTGCCAGCAGTAACCTAGCGGGAGGGAGGGAGACCCAGTACTTC
TRBV29-1	TRBD2	-	TRBJ2-5	CSVGGPQRGSGETQYF	TGCAGCGTTGGTGGTCCCCAGCGGGGTAGTGGAGAGACCCAGTACTTC
TRBV29-1	TRBD1	-	TRBJ1-1	CSAEGQGVTEAFF	TGCAGCGCCGAGGGACAGGGGGTAACTGAAGCTTTCTTT
TRBV28	-	once	TRBJ2-6	CASSFSQGGSSGANVLTF	TGTGCCAGCAGTTTTTCGCAGGGGGGAAGCTCTGGGGCCAACGTCCTGACTTTC
TRBV27	TRBD1	-	TRBJ1-2	CASSKGQGQIYGYTF	TGTGCCAGCAGTAAAGGACAGGGGCAGATCTATGGCTACACCTTC
TRBV15	-	-	TRBJ1-5	CATRGMGGSNQPQHF	TGTGCCACTAGGGGAATGGGGGGTAGCAATCAGCCCCAGCATTTT
TRBV6-1	TRBD2	-	TRBJ2-5	CASSEVAGGRKETQYF	TGTGCCAGCAGTGAAGTAGCGGGAGGAAGAAAAGAGACCCAGTACTTC
TRBV28	-	once	TRBJ2-5	CASSTSREETQYF	TGTGCCAGCAGCACGTCAAGGGAAGAGACCCAGTACTTC
TRBV5-1	TRBD2	-	TRBJ2-1	CASSLTSGVDEQFF	TGCGCCAGCAGCTTGACTAGCGGGGTCGATGAGCAGTTCTTC
TRBV6-1	TRBD1	-	TRBJ1-2	CASRTQGDYGYTF	TGTGCCAGTCGTACACAGGGGGACTATGGCTACACCTTC
TRBV5-1	-	-	TRBJ1-2	CASSFGNTNYGYTF	TGCGCCAGCAGCTTCGGGAATACCAACTATGGCTACACCTTC
TRBV28	TRBD1	-	TRBJ1-1	CASSRGTGWGRTEAFF	TGTGCCAGCAGCAGAGGGACAGGGTGGGGGAGAACTGAAGCTTTCTTT
TRBV19	-	-	TRBJ1-1	CASSIGSRGRNTEAFF	TGTGCCAGTAGTATAGGTAGTCGGGGAAGGAACACTGAAGCTTTCTTT
TRBV5-1	-	-	TRBJ1-1	CASTRGGSHTEAFF	TGCGCCAGCACCCGGGGGGGTTCTCACACTGAAGCTTTCTTT
TRBV5-1	-	once	TRBJ2-1	CASSLAAGPGYNEQFF	TGCGCCAGCAGCTTGGCAGCGGGCCCCGGCTACAATGAGCAGTTCTTC